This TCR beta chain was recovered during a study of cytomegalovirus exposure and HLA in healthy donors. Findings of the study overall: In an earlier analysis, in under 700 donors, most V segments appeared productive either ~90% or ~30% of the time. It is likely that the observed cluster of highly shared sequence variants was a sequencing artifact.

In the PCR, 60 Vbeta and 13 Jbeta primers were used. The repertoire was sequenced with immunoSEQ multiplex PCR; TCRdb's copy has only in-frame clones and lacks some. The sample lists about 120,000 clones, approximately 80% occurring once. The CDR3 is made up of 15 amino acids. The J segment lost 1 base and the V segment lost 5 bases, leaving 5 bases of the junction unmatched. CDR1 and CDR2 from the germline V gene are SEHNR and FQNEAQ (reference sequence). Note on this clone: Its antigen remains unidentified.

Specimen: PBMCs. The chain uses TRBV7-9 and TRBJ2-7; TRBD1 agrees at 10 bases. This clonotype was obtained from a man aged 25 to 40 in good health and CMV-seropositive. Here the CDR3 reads CASSARDRGSYEQYF. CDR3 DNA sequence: TGTGCCAGCAGCGCCAGGGACAGGGGATCCTACGAGCAGTACTTC. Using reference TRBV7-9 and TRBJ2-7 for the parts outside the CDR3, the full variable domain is DTGVSQNPRHKITKRGQNVTFRCDPISEHNRLYWYRQTLGQGPEFLTYFQNEAQLEKSRLLSDRFSAERPKGSFSTLEIQRTEQGDSAMYLCASSARDRGSYEQYFGPGTRLTVT.